These T cell receptor beta chains were read from a single sample in a study of identical twins. One entry per CDR3 protein results from TCRdb running MiXCR on the 5' RACE reads. This sample has around 670,000 distinct CDR3 sequences, with approximately 6.1% found just once. Material: naive T cells sorted from blood. The source of these receptors is a man younger than 35 in good health. CDR3s include the opening cysteine and the closing phenylalanine or tryptophan. D genes are given only for firm matches. Not all rows give a size; the values are once, few, many and, for expanded clones, a class.

>TRBV20-1|few|TRBJ2-2|NA
TGCAGTGCCCAGCGGAGTAACACCGGGGAGCTGTTTTTT
CSAQRSNTGELFF
>TRBV28|NA|TRBJ2-3|TRBD2
TGTGCCAGCAGTTTATCTGGTTGGGCGGGAGGGTCCCCAGATACGCAGTATTTT
CASSLSGWAGGSPDTQYF
>TRBV7-7|many|TRBJ2-2|TRBD2
TGTGCCAGCAGCCTGGGACTAGCGGGAAGCACCGGGGAGCTGTTTTTT
CASSLGLAGSTGELFF
>TRBV20-1|few|TRBJ1-1|NA
TGCAGTGCTGAGCTTGTGGGAAACACTGAAGCTTTCTTT
CSAELVGNTEAFF
>TRBV6-1|NA|TRBJ2-1|NA
TGTGCCAGCAGTGTGCAGGGGCTCTCCTACAATGAGCAGTTCTTC
CASSVQGLSYNEQFF
>TRBV25-1|many|TRBJ1-2|NA
TGTGCCAGCAGTGATATCAGGGCACAGGGAATTAGTCATGGCTACACCTTC
CASSDIRAQGISHGYTF
>TRBV6-1|few|TRBJ2-1|TRBD2
TGTGCCACTCGGACCGAGCGGGGTGAGCAGTTCTTC
CATRTERGEQFF
>TRBV11-2|few|TRBJ2-1|NA
TGTGCCAGCAGCTTAGATTCGGGAACCCATGAGCAGTTCTTC
CASSLDSGTHEQFF
>TRBV10-3|NA|TRBJ1-2|NA
TGTGCCATCAGTGAAGGAGGGGCTGATGGCTACACCTTC
CAISEGGADGYTF
>TRBV4-2|many|TRBJ2-1|NA
TGTGCCAGCAGCCAAGATCGCCAGGGTATACTGAATGAGCAGTTCTTC
CASSQDRQGILNEQFF
>TRBV19|NA|TRBJ2-7|TRBD2
TGTGCCAGTTCGACTAGCGGAACCTACGAGCAGTACTTC
CASSTSGTYEQYF
>TRBV12-3/TRBV12-4|few|TRBJ2-4|TRBD2
TGTGCCAGCAGCTGGGGGGGGGTACGGGCCAAAAACATTCAGTACTTC
CASSWGGVRAKNIQYF
>TRBV2|NA|TRBJ2-7|TRBD2
TGTGCCAGCAGTGCCCCGGGGGGGAGGAGGTACGAGCAGTACTTC
CASSAPGGRRYEQYF
>TRBV6-1|many|TRBJ2-2|NA
TGTGCCAGCAGCAAGAAGGGAGGTGGCGGGGAGCTGTTTTTT
CASSKKGGGGELFF
>TRBV12-3/TRBV12-4|few|TRBJ2-2|NA
TGTGCCAGCAGGCGAACAGGGTTGTTGGCCGGGGAGCTGTTTTTT
CASRRTGLLAGELFF
>TRBV11-2|NA|TRBJ2-3|TRBD2
TGTGCCAGCAGCTCTATACTAGCGGGAGTGTCAGATACGCAGTATTTT
CASSSILAGVSDTQYF
>TRBV5-1|many|TRBJ1-3|NA
TGCGCCAGCAGCTTGGGGGGACAAAACTCTGGAAACACCATATATTTT
CASSLGGQNSGNTIYF
>TRBV27|many|TRBJ2-3|NA
TGTGCCAGCAGAGAAAAGGCGGGCGGCTTTGGGACAGATACGCAGTATTTT
CASREKAGGFGTDTQYF
>TRBV7-9|NA|TRBJ1-4|TRBD1
TGTGCCAGCAGCTTAGATCACGGACAGGGAGACGAAAAACTGTTTTTT
CASSLDHGQGDEKLFF
>TRBV29-1|few|TRBJ2-1|TRBD2
TGCAGCGTTGGGGGACTAGGAGGGACCGCCTACAATGAGCAGTTCTTC
CSVGGLGGTAYNEQFF
>TRBV11-3|NA|TRBJ2-1|TRBD2
TGTGCCAGCAGCTGGGTGGGACTAGCGGATAATGAGCAGTTCTTC
CASSWVGLADNEQFF
>TRBV12-3/TRBV12-4|many|TRBJ2-2|TRBD2
TGTGCCAGCAGCCAGCGGACTAGCCGTGGCACCGGGGAGCTGTTTTTT
CASSQRTSRGTGELFF
>TRBV18|NA|TRBJ1-3|NA
TGTGCCAGCTCACCAGGACAGACGAGCAGAAACACCATATATTTT
CASSPGQTSRNTIYF
>TRBV27|NA|TRBJ2-7|TRBD1
TGTGCCAGCAGTTTATATGTCGGGGACAGAAACTACGAGCAGTACTTC
CASSLYVGDRNYEQYF
>TRBV2|NA|TRBJ2-4|NA
TGTGCCAGCCGACGGGACCGCGAAAACATTCAGTACTTC
CASRRDRENIQYF
>TRBV5-1|many|TRBJ2-1|NA
TGCGCCAGCAGCCCCCCTAGCGCCAATGAGCAGTTCTTC
CASSPPSANEQFF
>TRBV5-1|few|TRBJ2-7|NA
TGCGCCAGCAGCCAACCCCGGGAGTCCTCCTACGAGCAGTACTTC
CASSQPRESSYEQYF
>TRBV6-2/TRBV6-3|NA|TRBJ2-1|NA
TGTGCCAGCAGTCGGTATTCTGACAACAACAATGAGCAGTTCTTC
CASSRYSDNNNEQFF
>TRBV6-5|NA|TRBJ2-7|NA
TGTGCCAGCAGTTACAATGCGGGGAGCTCCTACGAGCAGTACTTC
CASSYNAGSSYEQYF
>TRBV6-5|NA|TRBJ1-1|NA
TGTGCCAGCAGTTACTCCCGTTTGCTAGGAGAAAACACTGAAGCTTTCTTT
CASSYSRLLGENTEAFF
>TRBV29-1|few|TRBJ2-5|TRBD1
TGCAGCGTTGAGGTGGGGACAGTCCAAGAGACCCAGTACTTC
CSVEVGTVQETQYF
>TRBV6-1|few|TRBJ2-3|NA
TGTGCCAGCACCAGCCGAACACCATTGGCGGGCACAGATACGCAGTATTTT
CASTSRTPLAGTDTQYF
>TRBV24-1|many|TRBJ2-2|NA
TGTGCCACCAGTGATCCTAACAAACAGGGCACCGGGGAGCTGTTTTTT
CATSDPNKQGTGELFF
>TRBV2|few|TRBJ1-5|NA
TGTGCCAGCAGTGAGGACATTTATAGCAATCAGCCCCAGCATTTT
CASSEDIYSNQPQHF
>TRBV7-6|NA|TRBJ1-4|TRBD1
TGTGCCAGCAGCGCATTAGTATCAGGGGGGAATGAAAAACTGTTTTTT
CASSALVSGGNEKLFF
>TRBV12-3/TRBV12-4|few|TRBJ2-3|NA
TGTGCCAGCAGTTGGCCGGGGGCGAGGGATACGCAGTATTTT
CASSWPGARDTQYF
>TRBV5-4|many|TRBJ2-3|NA
TGTGCCAGCAGCTTGGCGATAGCGGGCACAGATACGCAGTATTTT
CASSLAIAGTDTQYF
>TRBV12-3/TRBV12-4|NA|TRBJ2-7|TRBD2
TGTGCCAGCCGCGGGGGGGCGGGGTACGAGCAGTACTTC
CASRGGAGYEQYF
>TRBV5-1|many|TRBJ2-1|TRBD2
TGCGCCAGCAGCTTCGGACTAGCGGGGCCCCAGCGATGGAGCTCCTACAATGAGCAGTTCTTC
CASSFGLAGPQRWSSYNEQFF
>TRBV12-3/TRBV12-4|many|TRBJ1-1|NA
TGTGCCAGCAGTTCCTACAACACTGAAGCTTTCTTT
CASSSYNTEAFF
>TRBV18|many|TRBJ2-4|TRBD2
TGTGCCAGCTCACCATCCCGAGTGTTAGCGGGAGCTAACATTCAGTACTTC
CASSPSRVLAGANIQYF
>TRBV7-6|NA|TRBJ2-3|NA
TGTGCCAGCAGCTTCGCGGATGCAGATACGCAGTATTTT
CASSFADADTQYF
>TRBV5-1|many|TRBJ2-7|NA
TGCGCCAGCAGCGTAGACTTGGGGGAGCAGTACTTC
CASSVDLGEQYF
>TRBV28|NA|TRBJ1-1|NA
TGTGCCAGCAGTTCGTCAGGGTTGGACACTGAAGCTTTCTTT
CASSSSGLDTEAFF
>TRBV5-1|many|TRBJ1-2|NA
TGCGCCAGCAGCCCCAGGGCGCGAGACTATGGCTACACCTTC
CASSPRARDYGYTF
>TRBV5-5|many|TRBJ2-2|NA
TGTGCCAGCAGCCAAACCCCCGCCGGTGAGAGCACCGGGGAGCTGTTTTTT
CASSQTPAGESTGELFF
>TRBV20-1|many|TRBJ2-1|TRBD2
TGCAGTGCTAGACCCCCGGGACTAGCGGCCTACAATGAGCAGTTCTTC
CSARPPGLAAYNEQFF
>TRBV12-3/TRBV12-4|few|TRBJ2-1|NA
TGTGCCAGCAGTTTTGACCCTGTAGTAAATGAGCAGTTCTTC
CASSFDPVVNEQFF
>TRBV4-1|few|TRBJ1-2|NA
TGCGCCAGCAGCCAAGATTCGGGCAGGGCGATGACCTATGGCTACACCTTC
CASSQDSGRAMTYGYTF
>TRBV7-9|few|TRBJ1-4|NA
TGTGCCAGCAGCTTCTTCGTAAGAGACGGTGAAAAACTGTTTTTT
CASSFFVRDGEKLFF
>TRBV6-4|few|TRBJ2-1|NA
TGTGCCAGCAGTCCCCTATACGGAGGCGAGCAGTTCTTC
CASSPLYGGEQFF
>TRBV28|few|TRBJ1-6|NA
TGTGCCAGCAGTTTATCACCGGGACTCTCCTATAATTCACCCCTCCACTTT
CASSLSPGLSYNSPLHF
>TRBV27|few|TRBJ1-1|NA
TGTGCCAGCAGTTTTACAGAGATGAACACTGAAGCTTTCTTT
CASSFTEMNTEAFF
>TRBV11-2|NA|TRBJ2-1|TRBD2
TGTGCCAGCAGCTTGGGGGGGGGAGCGGAGTCCCTTGGGAATGAGCAGTTCTTC
CASSLGGGAESLGNEQFF
>TRBV20-1|few|TRBJ1-1|TRBD1
TGCAGTGCTTGGACAGGCAAAATTTTTGAAGCTTTCTTT
CSAWTGKIFEAFF
>TRBV29-1|many|TRBJ1-1|TRBD1
TGCAGCCTTAGACAGGGGGTTGAAGCTTTCTTT
CSLRQGVEAFF
>TRBV28|many|TRBJ1-4|TRBD1
TGTGCCACACAGACCGGGGGGCGCAGGGGGGAAAAACTGTTTTTT
CATQTGGRRGEKLFF
>TRBV9|NA|TRBJ2-1|TRBD2
TGTGCCAGCAGCCGAAGGGGAGGGGAGCAGTTCTTC
CASSRRGGEQFF
>TRBV7-9|NA|TRBJ2-3|TRBD2
TGTGCCAGCAGCCTAAATTCACCGGGACTAGGGACAGATACGCAGTATTTT
CASSLNSPGLGTDTQYF